This TCR beta chain comes out of a study of T cell responses to AZD1222 COVID-19 vaccine. With 3 bases removed from V and 3 bases from J, the gap between germline ends came to 17 bases. The length of the CDR3 is 16 residues. CDR1 SGHDN and CDR2 FVKESK come from the germline V gene. Only in-frame clones appear in the TCRdb table, and some are missing; sequencing was by immunoSEQ multiplex PCR. The sample lists 110,000 to 150,000 clones, over 90% occurring once. Notes on the study in general: There were mostly white British donors and more females than males, and clonal diversity was possibly underestimated. In the spike-specific TCR repertoire, nearly half reportedly target unmutated variant regions. Among those given AZD1222, only 6 or 7 were seropositive at baseline.

Comments on this clone: Its antigen remains unknown.

The sample here was peripheral blood, taken on day 0 of MenACWY control vaccination. The chain links TRBV14 to TRBJ2-5; D gene unclear. The receptor comes from an adult in good health. Here the CDR3 DNA reads TGTGCCAGCAGCCAGGGGTTGGTAGGGTCGGAAGAGACCCAGTACTTC. Its protein product is CASSQGLVGSEETQYF. The entire variable domain, with the rest obtained from reference TRBV14 and TRBJ2-5, is as follows: EAGVTQFPSHSVIEKGQTVTLRCDPISGHDNLYWYRRVMGKEIKFLLHFVKESKQDESGMPNNRFLAERTGGTYSTLKVQPAELEDSGVYFCASSQGLVGSEETQYFGPGTRLLVL.